The clone carrying this T cell receptor beta chain was observed a single time. The data derive from a study of blood T cell repertoires in COVID-19. Data came from immunoSEQ multiplex PCR; TCRdb stores just in-frame clones and leaves some out. The sample yields tens of thousands of clones, 90% seen once. J gave up 2 bases and V 8 bases, and 8 bases lay outside the gene matches. The CDR3 covers 15 residues. Germline V gene sequence: CDR1 MDHEN, CDR2 SYDVKM. Sequenced: peripheral blood. This rearrangement joins TRBV28 to TRBJ2-3; 9 nucleotides line up with TRBD2. The clonotype originates from a woman aged 45-65 years in a cohort sampled during active COVID-19. The CDR3 region is CASGHGGRVTDTQYF. The CDR3 DNA reads TGTGCCAGCGGGCATGGCGGGAGGGTCACAGATACGCAGTATTTT.